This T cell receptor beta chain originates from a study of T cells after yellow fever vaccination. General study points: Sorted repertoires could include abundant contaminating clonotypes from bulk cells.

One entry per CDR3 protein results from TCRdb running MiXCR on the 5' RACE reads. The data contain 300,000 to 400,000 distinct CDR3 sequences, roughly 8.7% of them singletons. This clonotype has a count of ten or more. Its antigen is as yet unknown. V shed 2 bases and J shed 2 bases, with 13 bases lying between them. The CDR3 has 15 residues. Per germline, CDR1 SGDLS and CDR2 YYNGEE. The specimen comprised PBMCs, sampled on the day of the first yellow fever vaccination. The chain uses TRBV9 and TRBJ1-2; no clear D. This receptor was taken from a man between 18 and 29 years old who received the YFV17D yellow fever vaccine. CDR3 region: CASSVSKATNYGYTF. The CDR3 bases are TGTGCCAGCAGCGTGAGTAAAGCAACCAACTATGGCTACACCTTC.